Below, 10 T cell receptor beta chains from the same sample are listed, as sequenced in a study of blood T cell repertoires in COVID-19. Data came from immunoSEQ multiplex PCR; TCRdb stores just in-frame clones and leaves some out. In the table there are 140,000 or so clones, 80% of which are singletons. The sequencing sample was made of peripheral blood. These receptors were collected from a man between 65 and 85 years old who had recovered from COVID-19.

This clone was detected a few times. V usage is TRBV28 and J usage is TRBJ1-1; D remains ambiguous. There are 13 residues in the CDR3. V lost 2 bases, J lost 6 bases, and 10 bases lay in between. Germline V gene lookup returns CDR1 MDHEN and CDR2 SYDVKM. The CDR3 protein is CASSLAGASEAFF. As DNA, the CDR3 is TGTGCCAGCAGTTTAGCGGGAGCCTCTGAAGCTTTCTTT.

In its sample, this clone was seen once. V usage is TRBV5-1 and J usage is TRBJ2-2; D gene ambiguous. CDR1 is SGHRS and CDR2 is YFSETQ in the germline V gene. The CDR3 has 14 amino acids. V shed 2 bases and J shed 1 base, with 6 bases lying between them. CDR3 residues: CASSFEQNTGELFF. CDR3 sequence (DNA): TGCGCCAGCAGCTTCGAACAGAACACCGGGGAGCTGTTTTTT.

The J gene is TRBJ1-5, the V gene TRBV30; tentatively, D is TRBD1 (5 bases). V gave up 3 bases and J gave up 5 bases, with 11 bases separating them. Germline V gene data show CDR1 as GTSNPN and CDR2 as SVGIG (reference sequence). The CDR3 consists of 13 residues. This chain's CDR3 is CAWSTGAYQPQHF. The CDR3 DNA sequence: TGTGCCTGGAGCACAGGTGCCTATCAGCCCCAGCATTTT. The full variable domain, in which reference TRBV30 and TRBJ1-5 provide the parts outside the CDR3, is SQTIHQWPATLVQPVGSPLSLECTVEGTSNPNLYWYRQAAGRGLQLLFYSVGIGQISSEVPQNLSASRPQDRQFILSSKKLLLSDSGFYLCAWSTGAYQPQHFGDGTRLSIL.

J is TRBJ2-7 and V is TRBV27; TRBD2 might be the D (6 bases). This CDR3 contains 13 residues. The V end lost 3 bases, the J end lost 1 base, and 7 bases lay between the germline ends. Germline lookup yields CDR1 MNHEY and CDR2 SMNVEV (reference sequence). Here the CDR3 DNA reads TGTGCCAGCAGTTTGCGGGAATCCTACGAGCAGTACTTC. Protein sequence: CASSLRESYEQYF.

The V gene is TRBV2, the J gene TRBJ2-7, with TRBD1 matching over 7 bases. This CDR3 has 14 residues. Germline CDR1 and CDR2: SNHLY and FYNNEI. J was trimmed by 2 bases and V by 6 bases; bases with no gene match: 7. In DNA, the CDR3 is TGTGCCAGCAGCGGCCGGGACAGAGCCTACGAGCAGTACTTC. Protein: CASSGRDRAYEQYF.

Here the CDR3 DNA reads TGCGCCAGCAGCTTAGCGGGAGGGACGTACATTCAGTACTTC. As protein: CASSLAGGTYIQYF. This rearrangement joins TRBV5-1 to TRBJ2-4, with 10 bases fitting TRBD2. The CDR3 extends over 14 amino acids. CDR1 and CDR2 (germline): SGHRS, YFSETQ. The V gene end was trimmed by 2 bases and the J gene end by 8 bases; junction bases not matched to a gene: 4.

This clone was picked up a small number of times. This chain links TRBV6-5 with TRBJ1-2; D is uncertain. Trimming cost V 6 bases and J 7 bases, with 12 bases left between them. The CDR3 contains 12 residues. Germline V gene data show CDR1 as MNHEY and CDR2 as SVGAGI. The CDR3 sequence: CASRPPSRGYTF. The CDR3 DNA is TGTGCCAGCAGACCTCCGAGTCGTGGCTACACCTTC.

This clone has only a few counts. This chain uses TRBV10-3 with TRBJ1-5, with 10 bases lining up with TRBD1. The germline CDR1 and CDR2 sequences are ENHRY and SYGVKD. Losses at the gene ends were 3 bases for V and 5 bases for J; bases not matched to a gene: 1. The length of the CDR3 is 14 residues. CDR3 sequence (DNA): TGTGCCATCAGTGAAGACAGGGGGCATCAGCCCCAGCATTTT. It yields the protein CAISEDRGHQPQHF.

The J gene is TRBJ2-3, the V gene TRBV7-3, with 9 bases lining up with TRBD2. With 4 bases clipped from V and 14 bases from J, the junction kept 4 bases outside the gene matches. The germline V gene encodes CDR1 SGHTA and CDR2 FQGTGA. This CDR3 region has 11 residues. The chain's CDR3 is CASSYGTSMYF. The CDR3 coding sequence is TGTGCCAGCAGCTACGGGACTAGCATGTATTTT.

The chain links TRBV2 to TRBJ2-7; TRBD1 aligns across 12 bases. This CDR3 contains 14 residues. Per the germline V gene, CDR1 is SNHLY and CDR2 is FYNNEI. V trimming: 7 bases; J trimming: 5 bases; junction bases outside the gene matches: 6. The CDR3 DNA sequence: TGTGCCAGCACGATGGGGACAGGGGGCCACGAGCAGTACTTC. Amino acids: CASTMGTGGHEQYF.